This T cell receptor beta chain was sequenced during a study of siplizumab effects on memory and regulatory T cells. This clone was observed once. Assay used: immunoSEQ multiplex PCR; TCRdb lists only in-frame clones, some missing. Of around 100,000 clones in the sample, 91% were seen once. The germline CDR1 and CDR2 sequences are SGHRS and YFSETQ. With 2 bases removed from V and 4 bases from J, the gap between germline ends came to 9 bases. The CDR3 contains 13 residues. The sequencing input was CD4+ T cells sorted from blood. This TCR was sampled from a human donor in good health. The chain links TRBV5-1 to TRBJ1-2; D not resolved. The CDR3 here is CASSFGQSYGYTF. CDR3 in DNA: TGCGCCAGCAGCTTCGGCCAGAGCTATGGCTACACCTTC. The full variable domain, rest sourced from reference TRBV5-1 and TRBJ1-2, is KAGVTQTPRYLIKTRGQQVTLSCSPISGHRSVSWYQQTPGQGLQFLFEYFSETQRNKGNFPGRFSGRQFSNSRSEMNVSTLELGDSALYLCASSFGQSYGYTFGSGTRLTVV.